This TCR beta chain comes out of a study of T cell responses to AZD1222 COVID-19 vaccine. The CDR3 loop spans 10 amino acids. V lost 7 bases and J 6 bases, leaving 9 bases between the germline ends. CDR1 and CDR2 (germline): SQVTM, ANQGSEA. The data were produced by immunoSEQ multiplex PCR, yet TCRdb's version contains in-frame clones alone and is incomplete. The data show 70,000 to 80,000 clones, 80% to 90% seen once. The sequence came from an adult in good health. The material was peripheral blood, obtained on day 0 of AZD1222 vaccination. The rearrangement links TRBV29-1 to TRBJ1-2; D is possibly TRBD1 (6 bases). The CDR3 nucleotides are TGCAGCGCCAGGGGAAATGGCTACACCTTC. It translates to CSARGNGYTF.